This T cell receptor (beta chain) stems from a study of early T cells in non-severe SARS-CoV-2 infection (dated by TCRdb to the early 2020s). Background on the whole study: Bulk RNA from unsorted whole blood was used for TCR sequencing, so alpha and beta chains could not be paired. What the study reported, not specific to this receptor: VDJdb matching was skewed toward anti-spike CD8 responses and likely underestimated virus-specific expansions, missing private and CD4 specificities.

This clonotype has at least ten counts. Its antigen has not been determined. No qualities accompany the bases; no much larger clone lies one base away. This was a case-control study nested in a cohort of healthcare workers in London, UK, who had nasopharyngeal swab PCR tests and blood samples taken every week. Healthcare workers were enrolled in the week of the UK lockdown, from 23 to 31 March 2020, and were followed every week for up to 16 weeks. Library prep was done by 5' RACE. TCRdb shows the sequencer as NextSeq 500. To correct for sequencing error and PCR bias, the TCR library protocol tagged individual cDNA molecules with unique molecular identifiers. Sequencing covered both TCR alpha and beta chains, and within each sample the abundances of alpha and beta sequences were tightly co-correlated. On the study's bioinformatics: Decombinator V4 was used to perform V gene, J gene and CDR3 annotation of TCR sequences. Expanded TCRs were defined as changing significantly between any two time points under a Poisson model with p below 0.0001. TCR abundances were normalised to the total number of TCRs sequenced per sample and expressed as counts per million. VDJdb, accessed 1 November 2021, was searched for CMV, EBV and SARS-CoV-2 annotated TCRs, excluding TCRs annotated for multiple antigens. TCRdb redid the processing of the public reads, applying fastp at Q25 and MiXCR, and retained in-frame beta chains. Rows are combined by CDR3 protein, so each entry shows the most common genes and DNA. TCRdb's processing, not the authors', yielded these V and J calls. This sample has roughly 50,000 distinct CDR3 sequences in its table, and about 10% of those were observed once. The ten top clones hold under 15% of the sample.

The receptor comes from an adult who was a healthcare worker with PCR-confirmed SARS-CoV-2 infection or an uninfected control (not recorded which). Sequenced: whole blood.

This receptor has the CDR3 CASSSSRDDYEQYF. The nucleotide sequence is TGTGCCAGCAGCTCCTCCCGGGATGACTACGAGCAGTACTTC. The receptor chain draws on TRBV7-2 and TRBJ2-7, and the D gene may be TRBD2, 5 bases matching. Between the V and J ends, shortened by 4 bases and 3 bases respectively, the junction contains 13 bases. Spanning cysteine to phenylalanine, the CDR3 consists of 14 amino acids. CDR3 DNA only is kept here, 42 bases in frame from base 1. From a lookup of the germline V gene, CDR1 and CDR2 are SGHTA and FQGNSA.